This TCR beta chain was sequenced during a study of control samples from healthy donors and cancer patients. CDR1 MNHEY and CDR2 SVGEGT come from the germline V gene. V was clipped by 4 bases and J by 5 bases, with 27 bases between them. The length of the CDR3 is 18 residues. Only in-frame clones appear in the TCRdb table, and some are missing; sequencing was by immunoSEQ multiplex PCR. The sample holds around 85,000 clones; about 88% are singletons and the top ten take 7.6%. Sequences were obtained from blood. The TCR comes from a woman aged 55-75 years in good health. This chain joins TRBV6-2 or TRBV6-3 and TRBJ2-7; the D gene is possibly TRBD2 (6 bases). The CDR3 bases are TGTGCCAGCAGTTCTGGGGGTATCCGGGACTCCCGCCGGGACGAGCAGTACTTC. This encodes CASSSGGIRDSRRDEQYF.